The 7 T cell receptor beta chains reported below all come from one sample, sequenced in a study of shared clonotypes between healthy human individuals. Generated by immunoSEQ multiplex PCR, the TCRdb table keeps only in-frame clones and is missing some. The sample comprises approximately 2.1 million clones, 85% to 95% of which are singletons, and around 0.4% rests with the top ten. Sequenced: naive CD4+ T cells from PBMCs. Specified subset: CD45RA+ positively selected. The receptors derive from a man between 18 and 35 years old in good health. Some clones in this sample may be carry-over from other donors' samples.

The chain recombines TRBV7-7 with TRBJ1-5; possibly TRBD1 for D (6 bases). The CDR3 has 16 amino acids. Trimming left V 5 bases short and J 1 base short, with 15 bases between. Germline V gene sequence: CDR1 SSHAT, CDR2 FNYEAQ (reference sequence). The CDR3 reads CASSPTGGRSNQPQHF. The CDR3 DNA follows: TGTGCCAGCAGCCCCACCGGGGGCAGGAGCAATCAGCCCCAGCATTTT.

This clone was seen just once. Other DNA sequences from this sample encode an identical CDR3 as well. The DNA of the CDR3 is TGTGCCAGCAGTTACTCGGGACAAACCTACGAGCAGTACTTC. Its protein is CASSYSGQTYEQYF. V and J are TRBV6-5 and TRBJ2-7, with D perhaps matching TRBD1 (6 bases). CDR1 and CDR2 from the germline V gene are MNHEY and SVGAGI. V gave up 0 bases and J gave up 2 bases, with 8 bases separating them. CDR3 length: 14 amino acids.

The chain has TRBV7-3 and TRBJ2-1; 10 nucleotides match TRBD2. The CDR3 totals 15 residues. Germline V gene lookup returns CDR1 SGHTA and CDR2 FQGTGA. Trimming took 5 bases from V and 3 from J; bases not matched to a gene: 4. As DNA, the CDR3 is TGTGCCAGCAGCGGTGGACTAGCGGACTACAATGAGCAGTTCTTC. Residues: CASSGGLADYNEQFF.

Here the CDR3 reads CASSRQLNTEAFF. The CDR3 DNA reads as TGTGCCAGCAGCCGGCAGTTGAACACTGAAGCTTTCTTT. The chain has TRBV25-1 and TRBJ1-1, with D uncertain. Germline V lookup: CDR1 MGHDK, CDR2 SYGVNS. This CDR3 spans 13 amino acids. The ends were cut back, 6 bases at V and 0 bases at J, with 8 bases in the middle.

The chain combines TRBV27 with TRBJ1-2, with 7 bases aligning to TRBD1. V was clipped by 1 base and J by 7 bases; unmatched bases: 9. Germline lookup yields CDR1 MNHEY and CDR2 SMNVEV (reference sequence). The CDR3 is 15 residues long. CDR3 amino acids: CASSLLFTGEFGYTF. In nucleotides, the CDR3 is TGTGCCAGCAGTTTATTGTTCACAGGGGAATTTGGCTACACCTTC.

This rearrangement joins TRBV7-2 to TRBJ1-2, with TRBD1 matching 7 bases. The germline gives CDR1 SGHTA, CDR2 FQGNSA. The V segment lost 5 bases and the J segment 7 bases; nucleotides outside the gene matches: 10. The CDR3 is made up of 14 amino acids. In DNA, the CDR3 is TGTGCCAGCAGCCGGGCGACAGGGCGGGGTGGCTACACCTTC. Its protein is CASSRATGRGGYTF.

The rearrangement links TRBV19 to TRBJ2-5; TRBD1 aligns across 8 bases. CDR1 is LNHDA and CDR2 is SQIVND in the germline V gene (reference sequence). Germline trimming cut 0 bases from V and 6 bases from J; bases unmatched to any gene: 9. The CDR3 spans 16 residues. The CDR3 region is CASSIEGTGRGKTQYF. CDR3 DNA: TGTGCCAGTAGTATAGAGGGGACAGGCAGGGGTAAGACCCAGTACTTC.